This T cell receptor (beta chain) was captured in a study of human T cells and chemical hapten exposure. Overall study: Weekly diphenylcyclopropenone doses were given to patients' scalps across the roughly 25-week study. The study's findings and limits: Expanded TCRs produced significantly more large CDR3 similarity clusters than controls did.

This CDR3 spans 14 amino acids. Germline CDR1 PRHDT, CDR2 FYEKMQ (reference sequence). After removal of 4 bases from V and 7 bases from J, the junction contained 6 bases not matched to a gene. TCRdb passed the RACE reads through MiXCR, listing each CDR3 protein once. This table holds some 60,000 distinct CDR3 sequences, roughly 12% found once. The table lists this clonotype with many counts. The antigen is unknown. Time point meaning: pre-sensitization, week 0. Treatment denoted: therapeutic diphenylcyclopropenone sensitization with weekly scalp DPC. Blood was collected ahead of every patch test applied. Donors were 18 to 70-year-old alopecia patients suitable for DPC.

The receptor was isolated from a woman aged 40 to 49 with alopecia areata. Some clones in this sample may be carry-over from other donors' samples. Specimen: whole blood, collected in connection with sensitization to the hapten diphenylcyclopropenone (DPC). The chain joins TRBV13 to TRBJ1-5; TRBD1 matches at 8 bases. The CDR3 region has the DNA TGTGCCAGCAGCTATACAGGGGGAGGACAGCCCCAGCATTTT. Translating gives CASSYTGGGQPQHF.